Listed here is a single T cell receptor (beta chain). The antigen is not known. This sample is part of a study of long-term antiretroviral therapy in people with HIV. Study-wide points: The study collected no data on ART adherence, viral resistance or therapy changes.

This was the immunoSEQ v3.0 assay at survey level. Produced via immunoSEQ multiplex PCR; TCRdb's table is partial and in-frame only. The sample has more than 20,000 clones; roughly 86% are singletons. CDR3 size: 14 residues. Trimming left V 7 bases short and J 8 bases short, with 20 bases between. CDR1 MNHEY and CDR2 SVGAGI come from the germline V gene. The J gene is TRBJ1-2, the V gene TRBV6-5; D possibly corresponds to TRBD1 (5 bases). The material was unsorted PBMCs, obtained 1.8 years before starting antiretroviral therapy. The source is a man aged 50 or older with HIV. The CDR3 here is CASTPPGGRLGYTF. The DNA for the CDR3 is TGTGCCAGCACCCCCCCTGGGGGACGGCTAGGCTACACCTTC.